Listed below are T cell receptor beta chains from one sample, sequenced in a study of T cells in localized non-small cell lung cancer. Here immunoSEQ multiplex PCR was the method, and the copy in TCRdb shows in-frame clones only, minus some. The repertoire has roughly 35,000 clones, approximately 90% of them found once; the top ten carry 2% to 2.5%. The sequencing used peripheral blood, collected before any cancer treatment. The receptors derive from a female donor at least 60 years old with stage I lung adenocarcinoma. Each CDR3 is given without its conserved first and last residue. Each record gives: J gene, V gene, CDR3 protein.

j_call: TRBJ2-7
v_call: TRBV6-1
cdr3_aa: ASRRDRVWSEQY

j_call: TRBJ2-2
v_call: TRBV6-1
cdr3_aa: ASSSAGGDTGELF

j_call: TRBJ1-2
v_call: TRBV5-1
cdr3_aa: ASSAIQGYGYT

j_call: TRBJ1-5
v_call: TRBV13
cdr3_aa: ASSLGGNQGNQPQH

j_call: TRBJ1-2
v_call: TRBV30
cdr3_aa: AWNPGRDYGYT

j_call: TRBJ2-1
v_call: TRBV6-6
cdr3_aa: ASSKGLADSYNEQF

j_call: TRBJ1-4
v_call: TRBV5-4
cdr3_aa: ATRKGGSNEKLF

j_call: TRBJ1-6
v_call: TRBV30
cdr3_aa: AWIEGQGDSPLH

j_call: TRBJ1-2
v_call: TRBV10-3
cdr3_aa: AISESGRNYGYT

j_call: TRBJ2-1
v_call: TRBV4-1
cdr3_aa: ASSQAGTGMGF

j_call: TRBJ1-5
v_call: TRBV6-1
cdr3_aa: ASSSGQPQH

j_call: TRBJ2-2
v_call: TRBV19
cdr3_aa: ASSIGGITGELF

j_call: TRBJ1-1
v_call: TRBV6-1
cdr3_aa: ASTLWGSLEAF

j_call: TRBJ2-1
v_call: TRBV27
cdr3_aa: ASSFAGSSYNEQF

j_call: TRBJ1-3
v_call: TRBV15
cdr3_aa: ATSRDRVSGNTIY

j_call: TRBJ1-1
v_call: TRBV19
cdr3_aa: ASSKKGWNTEAF

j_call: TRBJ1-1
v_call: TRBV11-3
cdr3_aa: ASSLGGGGTEAF